One T cell receptor (beta chain) is described in this entry. Its cognate antigen has yet to be identified. Qualities for individual bases were not recorded, and no much larger clone is one base off. The library was built by means of the immunoSEQ multiplex PCR assay. A mixture of 60 forward primers for TCR Vbeta segments and 13 reverse primers for TCR Jbeta segments was used in the multiplex PCR. A multiplex PCR assay on genomic DNA amplified the CDR3 region of rearranged TCR beta genes. The amplified TCR beta libraries were sequenced on the Illumina HiSeq System as 87-base-pair reads. On the study's bioinformatics: In a later analysis, tens of millions of unique TCR beta chains were counted across the roughly 610 repertoires, and approximately 11 million of these chains were shared by at least two donors. Raw reads were error-corrected and collapsed into unique sequences by a nearest-neighbor algorithm in which closely related sequences were merged to remove PCR and sequencing errors. CDR3 sequences were aligned to IMGT reference sequences to assign V, D and J gene segments. For a sequence to be retained, a match of at least six nucleotides to both a V gene segment and a J gene segment was required. Rearrangements were classified as productive when the CDR3 lacked stop codons and remained in frame with V and J, and all other rearrangements were classified as non-productive. Following IMGT convention, CDR3 was defined as the stretch from the second conserved V-encoded cysteine up to the conserved J-encoded phenylalanine. Sequences without an unambiguous match to a single V gene segment were excluded from the earlier analysis of a few hundred of the donors. In an earlier analysis of several hundred of the donors, a V segment was called functional when productive rearrangements were above 56.7%, and segregating when the standard deviation between donors exceeded 5%. To diagnose cytomegalovirus status from the catalog of TCR beta chain sequences, a statistical classification framework was built. A later analysis assigned V and J genes by comparing TCR nucleotide sequences with IMGT/GENE-DB human TR gene sequences. In a later analysis, CDR3 sequences and most-parsimonious VDJ recombination scenarios were assigned using the TCRdist pipeline. In a later analysis, each TCR beta chain was defined by its CDR3 amino acid sequence together with its V-gene family, and reads lacking a unique V-gene family were excluded. To address suspected cross-contamination and a sequencing artifact, a later analysis removed 450 to 700 highly shared, low-generation-probability nucleotide sequences. In a later analysis, a clonal expansion index was calculated for each public chain from normalized within-repertoire ranks of inferred template counts. A later analysis computed generation probabilities with a VDJ recombination model fitted to out-of-frame rearrangements, and checked the results against IGoR. A later analysis scored TCR-TCR, TCR-HLA and TCR-CMV co-occurrence with hypergeometric tests, applying a repertoire-size bias correction to TCR pairs. False discovery rates were estimated in a later analysis by permuting HLA or CMV assignments 20 times. In a later analysis, co-occurring TCRs were grouped using DBSCAN, with TCRdist sequence similarity added in when clustering inside HLA-allele-positive subsets. Co-occurrence clustering excluded repertoires with fewer than 30,000 or more than 120,000 public chains, plus five with anomalous nucleotide sharing. TCRdb took this table from immuneACCESS and kept in-frame rearrangements with V and J called. Such tables lack part of the clones; where checked against another copy, unresolved V genes explain under half of the gap, and the rest is unexplained. D and trimming come from the DNA, and the V and J calls and clone size come from that table. The sample table records some 130,000 clones; about 84% of these occur just once. The top ten constitute 1.2% of the sample.

The germline V gene provides CDR1 MGHRA and CDR2 YSYEKL. Germline trimming: 4 bases from V, 8 bases from J; junction bases outside gene matches: 13. Its CDR3 holds 15 amino acids, cysteine through phenylalanine. Only the CDR3 portion is preserved as DNA: 45 bases, with reading frame beginning at the first base. This record belongs to a study of cytomegalovirus exposure and HLA in healthy donors (dated by TCRdb to 2017 to 2019). With regard to the full study: According to an earlier analysis of 450 to 650 of the donors, about 190 million T cells yielded 117 million unique TCR beta sequences and 276 Gb of sequence data. Roughly 320 gigabases of sequencing data and around 85 million unique TCR sequences made up an early release that covered roughly 670 HLA-typed donors. Of the 300 to 500 genotyped donors, 70% to 90% were placed in the genetic ancestry cluster associated with self-reported Caucasian donors. The study aimed to test whether cataloging public T cell receptors could reveal signatures of past pathogen exposure. Using immunosequencing, the study profiled T cell repertoires from about 620 subjects and related those repertoires to cytomegalovirus serostatus. A separate validation cohort of roughly 120 different subjects was used in addition to the roughly 640-subject first cohort. High-throughput TCR immunosequencing, statistical association of individual TCRs with disease status, and machine learning were combined to predict cytomegalovirus infection status. To study patterns of TCR occurrence, a later analysis re-analyzed previously published TCR beta repertoires from several hundred donors and added high-resolution HLA genotyping. The later analysis used no new phenotypic data to find candidate immune exposures, relying instead on TCR beta sequences and their occurrence across donors. In an earlier analysis of about 590 of the donors, high-throughput TCR beta sequencing was used to judge whether each TCR beta V gene segment behaved as functional or pseudogenic. Donor age, sex, ethnicity and CMV serostatus were compiled together with the repertoire data. Genome-wide SNP genotypes for about 65% of the roughly 700 donors were used in a later genetic analysis, which treated that subset as a discovery cohort. Every discovery cohort repertoire had been produced on one sequencing platform. HLA typing included class I and class II loci at four-digit resolution. The number of typed donors differed by locus: roughly 620-630 for A, B, C, DRB1 and DQB1; 500 to 550 for DQA1; about 600 for DPA1; and roughly 470 for DPB1. Because of strong linkage in the cohort, four or five DR-DQ haplotypes were treated as single units for association and clustering. Across around 400 genotyped donors of the cohort, an average of about 250,000 unique TCR beta nucleotide sequences per donor were sequenced, and roughly a sixth of those sequences were non-productive. Beyond this particular receptor, the publication reports: In an earlier analysis of fewer than 750 of the donors, most TCR beta V segments were observed in productive rearrangements about 87% or about 30% of the time, broadly matching IMGT annotations. In a later analysis, several top co-occurrence clusters were reported to appear linked to parvovirus B19, influenza, CMV and Epstein-Barr virus. Because some donors lacked HLA typing at each locus, the association tests relied only on the typed subset. According to a later analysis, most CMV-associated TCR beta chains appeared to be HLA-restricted, and the HLA associations seemed to be driven largely by CMV exposure. Specific HLA alleles were associated with over 15,000 TCR beta sequences at a false discovery rate of 0.05 in a later analysis. The authors suggested that the approach could potentially be extended to other disease states and immunological phenotypes. An association between a missense DCLRE1C variant and V-gene and J-gene trimming of TCR beta chains was found in a later genetic analysis and replicated in an independent cohort. A further reported finding was that TCR beta sequences accurately predicted the HLA-A and HLA-B alleles for most subjects in the first cohort. Assigning TCR associations to individual alleles was difficult when HLA alleles, especially DR and DQ, strongly co-occurred. Linkage disequilibrium might explain the correlated functional status among segregating V segments, but an unknown experimental factor could not be excluded. The presence/absence analyses assumed that sequencing depth was roughly uniform across donors, and that assumption may not be true. Compared with the 666-donor mean, donors in an Asian-associated ancestry cluster had fewer N-insertions in productive TCRs, according to a later genetic analysis. The classifier was reported to diagnose cytomegalovirus status with high specificity and sensitivity in both the original cohort and the validation cohort. A few of the identified cytomegalovirus-associated TCR beta chains were confirmed in vitro to be specific for cytomegalovirus antigens. A cluster of highly shared sequence variants was judged likely to represent a technical artifact of the sequencing pipeline. Because counts were too low, 15 or so rarely observed V segments, including chromosome 9 orphons, were excluded from the earlier analysis of under 650 of the donors. A later analysis found that TCR association rates varied across HLA loci, with DRB1 alleles showing the most associated TCRs and HLA-C alleles the fewest. Most TCR sequences were seen in very few donors, while some public TCRs were found in many individuals. Some IMGT-functional V segments, including TRBV6-2 and TRBV6-3, could not be told apart with the 87-base-pair reads, so those segments were excluded. Compared with equally common non-associated chains, HLA-associated TCR beta chains in a later analysis were more clonally expanded and had lower generation probabilities. Immune exposure information for the cohort was limited to CMV serostatus. In the study, about 150 TCR beta chains were listed as associated with cytomegalovirus. In this cohort, only TCR beta chains were sequenced, and detectable features were limited by the absence of alpha or paired-chain data.

The cohort consisted of 600 or so healthy bone marrow donors. All cohort members were sampled while nominally healthy, although unrecorded immune exposures were likely present. The donor tested CMV seronegative and was one of the 352 seronegative cohort members. Each donor provided a peripheral blood sample, and peripheral blood mononuclear cells were used for TCR beta sequencing. The Qiagen DNeasy Blood Extraction Kit was used to extract genomic DNA from the blood cell samples. The receptor comes from a boy aged 5 to 17 in good health and CMV-seronegative. Sample: PBMCs. The chain is made from TRBV4-1 and TRBJ1-2; 7 central bases correspond to TRBD1. The DNA is as follows: TGCGCCAGCAGCCGGCCAACCTCAGGGGGTCGAGGCTACACCTTC. It codes for CASSRPTSGGRGYTF.